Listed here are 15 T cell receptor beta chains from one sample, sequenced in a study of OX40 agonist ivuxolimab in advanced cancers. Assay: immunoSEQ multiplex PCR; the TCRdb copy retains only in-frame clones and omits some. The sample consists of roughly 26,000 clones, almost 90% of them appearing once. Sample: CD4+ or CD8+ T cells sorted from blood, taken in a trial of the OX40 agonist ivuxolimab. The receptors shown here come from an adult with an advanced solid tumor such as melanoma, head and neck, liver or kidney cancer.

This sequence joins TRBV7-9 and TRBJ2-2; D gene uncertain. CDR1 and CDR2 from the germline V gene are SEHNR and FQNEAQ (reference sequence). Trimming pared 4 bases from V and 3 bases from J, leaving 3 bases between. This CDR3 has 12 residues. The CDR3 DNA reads TGTGCCAGCAGCTATGACACCGGGGAGCTGTTTTTT. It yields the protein CASSYDTGELFF.

CDR3 sequence: CASSLGVRRGLYF. The CDR3 nucleotides are TGTGCCAGCAGTTTAGGCGTGAGGAGGGGTTTATACTTC. The chain couples TRBV28 to TRBJ2-7, with D tentatively TRBD2 (6 bases). This CDR3 spans 13 amino acids. Per the germline V gene, CDR1 is MDHEN and CDR2 is SYDVKM. The V end lost 2 bases, the J end lost 13 bases, and 18 bases lay between the germline ends. Complete variable domain (other parts from reference TRBV28 and TRBJ2-7): DVKVTQSSRYLVKRTGEKVFLECVQDMDHENMFWYRQDPGLGLRLIYFSYDVKMKEKGDIPEGYSVSREKKERFSLILESASTNQTSMYLCASSLGVRRGLYFGPGTRLTVT.

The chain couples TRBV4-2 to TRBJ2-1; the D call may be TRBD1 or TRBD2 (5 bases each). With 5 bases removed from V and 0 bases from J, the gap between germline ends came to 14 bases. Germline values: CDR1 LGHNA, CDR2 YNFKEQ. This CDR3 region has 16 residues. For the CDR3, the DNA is TGTGCCAGCAGCTTAGGGACCGCGAGCTCCTACAATGAGCAGTTCTTC. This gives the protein CASSLGTASSYNEQFF.

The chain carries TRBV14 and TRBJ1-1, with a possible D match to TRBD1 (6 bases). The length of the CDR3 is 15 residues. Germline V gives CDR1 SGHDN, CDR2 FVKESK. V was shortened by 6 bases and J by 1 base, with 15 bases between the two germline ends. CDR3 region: CASRRWTDENTEAFF. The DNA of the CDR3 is TGTGCCAGCAGACGATGGACAGACGAGAACACTGAAGCTTTCTTT.

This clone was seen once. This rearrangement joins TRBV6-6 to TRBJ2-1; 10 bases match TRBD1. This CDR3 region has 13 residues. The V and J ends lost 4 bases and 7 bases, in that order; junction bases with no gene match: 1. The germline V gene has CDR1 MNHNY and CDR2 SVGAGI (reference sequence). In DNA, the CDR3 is TGTGCCAGCAGTTCGGGACAGGGGAATGAGCAGTTCTTC. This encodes CASSSGQGNEQFF.

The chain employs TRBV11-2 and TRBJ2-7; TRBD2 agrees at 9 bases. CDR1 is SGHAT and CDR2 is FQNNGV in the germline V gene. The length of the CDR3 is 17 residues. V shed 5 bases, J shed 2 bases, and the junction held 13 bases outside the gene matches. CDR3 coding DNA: TGTGCCAGCAGCCTGTGGACTAGCGATATGAACGCCTACGAGCAGTACTTC. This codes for CASSLWTSDMNAYEQYF.

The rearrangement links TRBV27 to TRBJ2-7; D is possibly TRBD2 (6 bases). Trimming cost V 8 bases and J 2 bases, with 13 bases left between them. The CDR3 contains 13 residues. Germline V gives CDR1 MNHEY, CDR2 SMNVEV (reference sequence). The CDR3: CASGTREAYEQYF. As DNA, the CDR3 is TGTGCCAGCGGAACGCGGGAAGCCTACGAGCAGTACTTC.

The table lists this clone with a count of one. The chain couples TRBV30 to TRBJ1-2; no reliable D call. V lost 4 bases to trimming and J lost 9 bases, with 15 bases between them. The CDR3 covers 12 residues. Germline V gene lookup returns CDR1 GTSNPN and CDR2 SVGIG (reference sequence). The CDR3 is CAWMGLLGSYTF. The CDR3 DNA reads TGTGCCTGGATGGGCCTATTGGGGAGCTACACCTTC. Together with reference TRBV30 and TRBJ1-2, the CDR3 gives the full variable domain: SQTIHQWPATLVQPVGSPLSLECTVEGTSNPNLYWYRQAAGRGLQLLFYSVGIGQISSEVPQNLSASRPQDRQFILSSKKLLLSDSGFYLCAWMGLLGSYTFGSGTRLTVV.

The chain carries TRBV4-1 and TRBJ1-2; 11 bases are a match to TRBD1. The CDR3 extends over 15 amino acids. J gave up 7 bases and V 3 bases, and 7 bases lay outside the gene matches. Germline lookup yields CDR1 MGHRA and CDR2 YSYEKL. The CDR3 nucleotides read TGCGCCAGCAGCCAGGGACAGGGGGTTTTGGGTGGCTACACCTTC. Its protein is CASSQGQGVLGGYTF.

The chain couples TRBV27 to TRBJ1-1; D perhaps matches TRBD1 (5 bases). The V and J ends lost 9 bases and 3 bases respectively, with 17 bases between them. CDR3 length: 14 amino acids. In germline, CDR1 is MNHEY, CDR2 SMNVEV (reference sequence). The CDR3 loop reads CASRLTGLDTEAFF. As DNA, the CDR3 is TGTGCCAGTCGTCTAACAGGTTTGGACACTGAAGCTTTCTTT.

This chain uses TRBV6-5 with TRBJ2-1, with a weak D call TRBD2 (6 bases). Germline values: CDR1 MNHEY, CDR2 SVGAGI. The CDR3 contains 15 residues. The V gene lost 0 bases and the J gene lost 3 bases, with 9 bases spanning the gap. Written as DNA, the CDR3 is TGTGCCAGCAGTTACTCGGGCGGGGACTACAATGAGCAGTTCTTC. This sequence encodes CASSYSGGDYNEQFF.

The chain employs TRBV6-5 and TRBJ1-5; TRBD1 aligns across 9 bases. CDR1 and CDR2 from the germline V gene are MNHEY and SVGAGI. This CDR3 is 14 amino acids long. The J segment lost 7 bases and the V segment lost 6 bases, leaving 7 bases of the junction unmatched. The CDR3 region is CASRGSGTGQPQHF. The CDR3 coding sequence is TGTGCCAGCAGAGGGTCAGGGACAGGGCAGCCCCAGCATTTT.

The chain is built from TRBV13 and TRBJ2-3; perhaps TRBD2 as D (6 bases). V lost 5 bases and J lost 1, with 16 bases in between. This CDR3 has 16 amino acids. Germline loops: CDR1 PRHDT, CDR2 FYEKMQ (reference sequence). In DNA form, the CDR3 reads TGTGCCAGCAGCCCGGAGGGGCGAGGCGGCACAGATACGCAGTATTTT. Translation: CASSPEGRGGTDTQYF.

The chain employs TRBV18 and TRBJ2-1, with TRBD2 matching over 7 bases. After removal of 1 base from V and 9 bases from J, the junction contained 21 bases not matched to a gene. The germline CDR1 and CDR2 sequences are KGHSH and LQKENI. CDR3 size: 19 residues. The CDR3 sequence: CASSPRVDSPPGRAGEQFF. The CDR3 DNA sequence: TGTGCCAGCTCACCACGGGTAGACAGTCCCCCTGGGAGGGCAGGTGAGCAGTTCTTC.

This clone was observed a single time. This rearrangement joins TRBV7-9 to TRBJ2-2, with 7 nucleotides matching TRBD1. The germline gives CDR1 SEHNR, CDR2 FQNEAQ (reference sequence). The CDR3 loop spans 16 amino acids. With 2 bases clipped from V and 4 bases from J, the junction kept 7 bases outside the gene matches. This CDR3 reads CASSLWQGVVTGELFF. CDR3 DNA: TGTGCCAGCAGCTTATGGCAGGGGGTAGTCACCGGGGAGCTGTTTTTT. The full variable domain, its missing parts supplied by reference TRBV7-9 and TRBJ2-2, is DTGVSQNPRHKITKRGQNVTFRCDPISEHNRLYWYRQTLGQGPEFLTYFQNEAQLEKSRLLSDRFSAERPKGSFSTLEIQRTEQGDSAMYLCASSLWQGVVTGELFFGEGSRLTVL.